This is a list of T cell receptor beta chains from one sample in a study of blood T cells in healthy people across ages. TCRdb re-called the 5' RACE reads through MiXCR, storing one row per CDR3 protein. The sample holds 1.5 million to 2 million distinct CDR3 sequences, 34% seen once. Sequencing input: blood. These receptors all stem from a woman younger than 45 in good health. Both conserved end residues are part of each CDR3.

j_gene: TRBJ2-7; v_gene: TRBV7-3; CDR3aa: CASSLLGGWSYEQYF
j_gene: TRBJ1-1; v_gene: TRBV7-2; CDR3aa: CASSSAGGPEAFF
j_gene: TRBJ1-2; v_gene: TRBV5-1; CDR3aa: CASSWWTGHYGYTF
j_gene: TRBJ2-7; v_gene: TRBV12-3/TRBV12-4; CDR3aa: CASRRDLSYEQYF
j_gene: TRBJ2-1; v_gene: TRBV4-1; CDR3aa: CASSQDGTSSDEQFF
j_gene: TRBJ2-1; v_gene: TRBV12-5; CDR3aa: CASGHTYSEQFF
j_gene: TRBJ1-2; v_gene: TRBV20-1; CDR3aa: CSARVPRQGYGYTF
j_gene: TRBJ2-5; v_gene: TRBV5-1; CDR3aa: CASSHPSVQETQYF
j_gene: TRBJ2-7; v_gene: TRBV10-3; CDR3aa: CAITPDRLYYEQYF
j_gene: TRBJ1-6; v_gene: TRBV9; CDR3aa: CASSPRLDRVDSPLHF
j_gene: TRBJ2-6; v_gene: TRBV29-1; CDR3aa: CSVGSSGANVLTF
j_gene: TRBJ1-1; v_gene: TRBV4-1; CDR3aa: CASSQDKGPGYTEAFF
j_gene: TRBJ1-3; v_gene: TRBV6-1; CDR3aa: CASSDIRGNTIYF
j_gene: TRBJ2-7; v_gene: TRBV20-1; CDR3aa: CSAGTTYEQYF
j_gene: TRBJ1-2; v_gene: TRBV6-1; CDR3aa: CASCPRTRNYGYTF
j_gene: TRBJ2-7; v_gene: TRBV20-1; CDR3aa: CSPHANREDGEQYF
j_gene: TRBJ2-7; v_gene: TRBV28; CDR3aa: CASSLRSPYEQYF